Following are 7 T cell receptor beta chains from one sample sequenced in a study of shared clonotypes between healthy human individuals. Profiled with immunoSEQ multiplex PCR; TCRdb holds only in-frame clones, not every one. The data contain 2 million to 2.5 million clones, 93% of them singletons. Specimen: naive CD4+ T cells from PBMCs. The subset denotes: CD45RA+ positively selected. Source of these receptors: a young man in good health. Some clones in this sample may be carry-over from other donors' samples.

The chain links TRBV23-1 to TRBJ1-3; perhaps TRBD1 as D (5 bases). TRBV23-1 falls under the ORF class, with uncertain function. The V and J ends lost 4 bases and 4 bases respectively, with 20 bases between them. The CDR3 length is 17 residues. The CDR3 coding sequence is TGCGCCAGCAGTCGCGTCCGGGGACTGGCCTTAGGAAACACCATATATTTT. It encodes CASSRVRGLALGNTIYF.

The rearrangement uses TRBV5-1 and TRBJ1-1, with TRBD1 matching 10 bases. The CDR3 totals 14 residues. The trim removed 6 bases at V and 5 bases at J, leaving 7 bases unmatched. The germline V gene encodes CDR1 SGHRS and CDR2 YFSETQ. The CDR3 is CASNLDRGGTEAFF. CDR3 DNA sequence: TGCGCCAGCAACCTGGACAGGGGGGGAACTGAAGCTTTCTTT.

The V call is TRBV5-1, the J call TRBJ2-7, with D maybe TRBD2 (7 bases). The CDR3 spans 15 residues. V lost 6 bases, J lost 6 bases, and 22 bases lay in between. Germline assignment: CDR1 SGHRS and CDR2 YFSETQ. Here the CDR3 reads CASTRGGLLQGEQYF. The CDR3 coding sequence is TGCGCCAGCACCAGAGGGGGACTACTTCAGGGCGAGCAGTACTTC.

The V gene is TRBV5-4, the J gene TRBJ2-5; unclear D gene. Trimming shortened V by 1 base and J by 0 bases, and 10 bases separated the two germline ends. Germline-derived CDR1 and CDR2 are SGHNT and YYREEE (reference sequence). This CDR3 is built from 15 residues. DNA of the CDR3: TGTGCCAGCAGCTTGAGAATTGGTAACCAAGAGACCCAGTACTTC. This translates into CASSLRIGNQETQYF.

This sequence joins TRBV19 and TRBJ2-5; tentative D call: TRBD1 (5 bases). This CDR3 comprises 15 residues. V lost 0 bases and J lost 2, with 10 bases in between. Germline CDR1 reads LNHDA; CDR2 reads SQIVND (reference sequence). CDR3: CASSIEGLLQETQYF. In DNA form, the CDR3 reads TGTGCCAGTAGTATAGAGGGGCTCTTACAAGAGACCCAGTACTTC.

Notes on this clone: The sample carries other DNA sequences with the same CDR3. The J gene is TRBJ2-3, the V gene TRBV28, with 9 bases identical to TRBD2. This CDR3 contains 15 residues. The junction had 6 bases not matched to a gene; V was cut back by 6 bases and J by 2 bases. Germline CDR1 MDHEN, CDR2 SYDVKM. The CDR3 here is CASRTSGRSTDTQYF. Here the CDR3 DNA reads TGTGCCAGCAGAACTAGCGGGCGATCCACAGATACGCAGTATTTT.

The chain employs TRBV27 and TRBJ2-7; TRBD2 agrees at 8 bases. V lost 8 bases, J lost 2 bases, and 5 bases stayed unmatched. The germline gives CDR1 MNHEY, CDR2 SMNVEV (reference sequence). The CDR3 is 13 residues long. The CDR3 reads CASYSGRTYEQYF. The CDR3 nucleotides are TGTGCCAGCTACAGCGGGAGAACCTACGAGCAGTACTTC.